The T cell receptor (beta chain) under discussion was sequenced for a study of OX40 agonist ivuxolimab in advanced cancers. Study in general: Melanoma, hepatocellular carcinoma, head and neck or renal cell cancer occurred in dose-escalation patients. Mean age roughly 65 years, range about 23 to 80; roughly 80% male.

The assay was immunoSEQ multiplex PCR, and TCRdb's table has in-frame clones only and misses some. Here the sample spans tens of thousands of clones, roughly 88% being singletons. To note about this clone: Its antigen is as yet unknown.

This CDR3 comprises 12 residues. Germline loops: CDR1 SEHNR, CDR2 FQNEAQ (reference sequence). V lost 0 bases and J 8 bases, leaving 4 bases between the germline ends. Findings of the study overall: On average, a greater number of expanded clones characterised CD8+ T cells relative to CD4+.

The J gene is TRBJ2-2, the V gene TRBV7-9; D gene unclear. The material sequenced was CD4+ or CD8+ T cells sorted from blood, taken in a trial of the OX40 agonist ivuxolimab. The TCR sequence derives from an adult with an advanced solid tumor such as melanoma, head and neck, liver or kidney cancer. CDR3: CASSLAEGELFF. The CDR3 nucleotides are TGTGCCAGCAGCTTAGCGGAGGGGGAGCTGTTTTTT. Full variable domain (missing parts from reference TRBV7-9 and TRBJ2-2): DTGVSQNPRHKITKRGQNVTFRCDPISEHNRLYWYRQTLGQGPEFLTYFQNEAQLEKSRLLSDRFSAERPKGSFSTLEIQRTEQGDSAMYLCASSLAEGELFFGEGSRLTVL.